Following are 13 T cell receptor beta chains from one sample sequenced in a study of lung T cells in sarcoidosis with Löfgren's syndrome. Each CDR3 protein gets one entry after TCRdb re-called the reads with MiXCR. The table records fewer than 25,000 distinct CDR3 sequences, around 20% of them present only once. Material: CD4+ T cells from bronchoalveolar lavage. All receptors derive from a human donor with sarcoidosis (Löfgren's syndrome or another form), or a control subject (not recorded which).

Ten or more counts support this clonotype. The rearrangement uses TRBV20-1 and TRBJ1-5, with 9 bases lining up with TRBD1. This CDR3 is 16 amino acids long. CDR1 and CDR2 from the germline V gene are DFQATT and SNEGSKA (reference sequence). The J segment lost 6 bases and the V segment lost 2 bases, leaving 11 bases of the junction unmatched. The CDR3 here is CSARPMDRGDGQPQHF. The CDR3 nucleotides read TGCAGTGCTAGACCCATGGACAGGGGCGATGGTCAGCCCCAGCATTTT.

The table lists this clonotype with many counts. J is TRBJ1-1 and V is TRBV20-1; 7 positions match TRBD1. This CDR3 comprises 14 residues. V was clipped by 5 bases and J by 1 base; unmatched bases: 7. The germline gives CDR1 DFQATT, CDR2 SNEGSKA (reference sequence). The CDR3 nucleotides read TGCAGTGCTCTGACGGACAGGCAGAACACTGAAGCTTTCTTT. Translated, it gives CSALTDRQNTEAFF.

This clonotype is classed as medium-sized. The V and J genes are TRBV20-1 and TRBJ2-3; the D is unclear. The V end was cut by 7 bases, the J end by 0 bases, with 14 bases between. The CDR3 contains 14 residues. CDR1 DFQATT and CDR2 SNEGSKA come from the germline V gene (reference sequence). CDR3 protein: CSEMAQASTDTQYF. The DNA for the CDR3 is TGCAGTGAGATGGCCCAGGCCAGCACAGATACGCAGTATTTT.

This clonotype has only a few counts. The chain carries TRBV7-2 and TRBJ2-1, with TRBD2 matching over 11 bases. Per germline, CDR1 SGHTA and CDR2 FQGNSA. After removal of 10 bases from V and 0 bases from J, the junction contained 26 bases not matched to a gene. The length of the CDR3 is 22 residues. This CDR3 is CATSFMGRVVAGGISSYNEQFF. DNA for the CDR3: TGTGCCACCTCGTTTATGGGTAGGGTCGTAGCGGGAGGGATCAGCTCCTACAATGAGCAGTTCTTC. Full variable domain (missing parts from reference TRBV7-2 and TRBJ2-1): GAGVSQSPSNKVTEKGKDVELRCDPISGHTALYWYRQSLGQGLEFLIYFQGNSAPDKSGLPSDRFSAERTGGSVSTLTIQRTQQEDSAVYLCATSFMGRVVAGGISSYNEQFFGPGTRLTVL.

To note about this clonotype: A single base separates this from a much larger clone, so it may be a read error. The CDR3 sequence is CASHVDRGIGQYF. The CDR3 coding sequence is TGTGCCAGCCATGTCGACAGGGGGATCGGGCAGTACTTC. This sequence joins TRBV2 and TRBJ2-7; TRBD1 agrees at 9 bases. V shed 8 bases, J shed 9 bases, and the junction held 11 bases outside the gene matches. CDR1 is SNHLY, CDR2 FYNNEI, per germline. This CDR3 has 13 residues.

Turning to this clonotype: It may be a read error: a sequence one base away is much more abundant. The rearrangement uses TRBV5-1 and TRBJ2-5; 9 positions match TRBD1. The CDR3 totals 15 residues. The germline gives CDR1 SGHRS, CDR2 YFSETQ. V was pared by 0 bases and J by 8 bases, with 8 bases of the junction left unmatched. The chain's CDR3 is CASSLDRGRGDTQYF. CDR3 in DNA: TGCGCCAGCAGCTTGGACAGGGGGCGAGGAGATACCCAGTACTTC. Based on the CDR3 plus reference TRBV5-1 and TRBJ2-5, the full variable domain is KAGVTQTPRYLIKTRGQQVTLSCSPISGHRSVSWYQQTPGQGLQFLFEYFSETQRNKGNFPGRFSGRQFSNSRSEMNVSTLELGDSALYLCASSLDRGRGDTQYFGPGTRLLVL.

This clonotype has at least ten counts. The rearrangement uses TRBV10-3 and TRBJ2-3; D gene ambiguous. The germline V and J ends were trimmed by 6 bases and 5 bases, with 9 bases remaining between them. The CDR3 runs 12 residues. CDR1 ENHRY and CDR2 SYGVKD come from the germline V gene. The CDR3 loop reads CAIRPDRDTQYF. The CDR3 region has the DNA TGTGCCATCAGACCGGACCGAGATACGCAGTATTTT.

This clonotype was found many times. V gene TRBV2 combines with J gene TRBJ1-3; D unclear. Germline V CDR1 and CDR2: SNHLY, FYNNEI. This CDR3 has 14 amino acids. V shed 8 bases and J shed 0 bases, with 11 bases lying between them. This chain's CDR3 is CASAVRNSGNTIYF. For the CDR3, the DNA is TGTGCCAGCGCCGTAAGGAACTCTGGAAACACCATATATTTT.

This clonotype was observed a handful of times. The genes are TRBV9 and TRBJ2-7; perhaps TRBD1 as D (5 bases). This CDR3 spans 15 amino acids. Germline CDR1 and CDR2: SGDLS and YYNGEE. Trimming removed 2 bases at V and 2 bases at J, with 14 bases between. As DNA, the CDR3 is TGTGCCAGCAGCGTCGCTGGGGCCGCCGCCTACGAGCAGTACTTC. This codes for CASSVAGAAAYEQYF. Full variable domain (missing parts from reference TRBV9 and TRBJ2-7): DSGVTQTPKHLITATGQRVTLRCSPRSGDLSVYWYQQSLDQGLQFLIQYYNGEERAKGNILERFSAQQFPDLHSELNLSSLELGDSALYFCASSVAGAAAYEQYFGPGTRLTVT.

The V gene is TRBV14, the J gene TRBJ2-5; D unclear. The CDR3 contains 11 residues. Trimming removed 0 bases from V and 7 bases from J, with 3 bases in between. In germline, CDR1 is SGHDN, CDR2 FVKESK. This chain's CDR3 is CASSQDLTQYF. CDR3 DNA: TGTGCCAGCAGCCAAGATTTGACCCAGTACTTC.

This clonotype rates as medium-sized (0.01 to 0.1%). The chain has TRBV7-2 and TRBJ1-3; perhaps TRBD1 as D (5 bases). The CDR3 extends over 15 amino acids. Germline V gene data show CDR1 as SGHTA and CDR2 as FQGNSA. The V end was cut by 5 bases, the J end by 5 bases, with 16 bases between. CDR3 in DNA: TGTGCCAGCAGCATTGCACCGGGGCAAAGAAACACCATATATTTT. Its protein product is CASSIAPGQRNTIYF.

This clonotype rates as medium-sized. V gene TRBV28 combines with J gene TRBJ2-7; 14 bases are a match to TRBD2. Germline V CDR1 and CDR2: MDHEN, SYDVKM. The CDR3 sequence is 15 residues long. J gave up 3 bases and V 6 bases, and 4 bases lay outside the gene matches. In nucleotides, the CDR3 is TGTGCCAGCAGAAACGGACTAGCGGGAGGCTACGAGCAGTACTTC. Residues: CASRNGLAGGYEQYF.

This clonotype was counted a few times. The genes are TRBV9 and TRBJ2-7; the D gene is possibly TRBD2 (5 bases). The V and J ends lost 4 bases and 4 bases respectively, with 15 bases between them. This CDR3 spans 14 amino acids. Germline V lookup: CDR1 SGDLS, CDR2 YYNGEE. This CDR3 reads CASSPRIRGYEQYF. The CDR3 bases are TGTGCCAGCAGCCCGCGCATCAGAGGGTACGAGCAGTACTTC.